The entry below gives a single T cell receptor beta chain sequence along with its context. The CDR3 sequence is 15 residues long. Germline CDR1 is LNHDA and CDR2 is SQIVND (reference sequence). The V and J ends lost 5 bases and 1 base respectively, with 12 bases between them. This entry belongs to a study of shared clonotypes between healthy human individuals. Across the whole study: The donor group consisted of a couple of women and a few men, aged 18 to 49. The plates for each donor numbered three CD4 naive, three CD4 memory, two CD8 naive and one CD8 memory.

DNA at around 210 ng, 25,000 to 35,000 T cell genomes, went into sorted-subset replicate PCRs. Generated by immunoSEQ multiplex PCR, the TCRdb table keeps only in-frame clones and is missing some. The profile covers approximately 2,000,000 clones, with roughly 95% appearing a single time and 1.5% to 2% taken by the ten largest. Naivety among CD8 cells was defined by CD45RO negativity and positive CCR7 selection, thereby excluding terminally differentiated effector memory CD45RA+ cells. Donors comprised only Caucasian adults living in Nashville, Tennessee. This chain uses TRBV19 with TRBJ1-5; D may be TRBD1 (6 bases). Source material: naive CD8+ T cells from PBMCs. The TCR comes from a man between 18 and 35 years old in good health. Some clones in this sample may be carry-over from other donors' samples. CDR3 loop: CASSPVGGSNQPQHF. The CDR3 coding sequence is TGTGCCAGTAGTCCCGTGGGGGGCAGCAATCAGCCCCAGCATTTT.